Included here is one T cell receptor (beta chain) sequence, with context. There is no known antigen for this receptor. No quality values exist for individual bases; no much larger clone is one base distant. Each collaborating institution followed its own protocols to collect whole blood in K2EDTA tubes. For TCRbeta analysis, collaborator samples were shipped as frozen whole blood, as isolated PBMCs, or as DNA extracted from either sample type. The immunoSEQ Assay, a bias-controlled multiplex PCR, was used to amplify TCRbeta CDR3 regions from genomic DNA. On the study's bioinformatics: Nucleated cell counts per sample were estimated from amplification of reference gene primers within the assay. To quantify the absolute abundance of each unique TCRbeta CDR3 rearrangement, sequence reads were collapsed and filtered. For each sample, productive Simpson clonality was calculated as the square root of Simpson's diversity index across productive rearrangements. TCRdb obtained this table from immuneACCESS and retained in-frame rearrangements with V and J assigned. These tables miss some clones; where compared with another copy, unresolved V genes account for less than half of the shortfall, and the remainder is unexplained. The DNA was the basis for D and trimming; V, J and clone size are from that table. This sample holds 100,000 or so clones; approximately 86% were observed only once. Less than 8.5% of the sample is taken by the ten largest.

These data originate in a study of blood T cell repertoires in COVID-19 (dated by TCRdb to 2020 to 2022). The study in broad terms: The collaborator samples originated in the United States, Italy and Spain and spanned the acute and convalescent phases of COVID-19. Samples came from the ongoing ImmuneRACE study (first 160 participants) plus 1,254 subjects from 6 global collaborators. A freely available public database, intended as a resource for researchers studying the immune response to SARS-CoV-2, is where the repertoires were released. Nearly every sample came with metadata listing a de-identified subject ID, COVID-19 status, age in years and sex. The material from the prospective study consisted of cDNA or gDNA derived from T cells, B-cell-depleted T cells, or PBMCs. The dataset comprised deeply sampled blood TCRbeta repertoires from subjects exposed to, actively infected with, or recovered from COVID-19. Where available, HLA class I and class II types were taken from metadata supplied by the sample provider and were not determined by assay-based typing.

CDR1 and CDR2 were assigned from the germline V gene (reference sequence) as LNHDA and SQIVND. From the cysteine up to the phenylalanine, the CDR3 has a length of 13 residues. The only DNA kept is the CDR3, 39 bases in frame from the first base. Cut back by 3 bases and 3 bases, the V and J ends lie 7 bases apart. Beyond this particular receptor, the publication reports: The quantity of clinical and demographic metadata differed by source and by participant and was supplied without curation.

The TCR originated in a man aged 55 to 69 with acute or convalescent COVID-19. Input material: peripheral blood. In this chain, TRBV19 is recombined with TRBJ2-3; the D gene cannot be named for sure. The CDR3 region reads CASSMGRTDTQYF. The DNA is TGTGCCAGTAGTATGGGCAGGACAGATACGCAGTATTTT.